A single sample gave rise to the 20 T cell receptor beta chains below, sequenced in a study of shared clonotypes between healthy human individuals. The method was immunoSEQ multiplex PCR; TCRdb's version includes in-frame clones alone and lacks a portion of them. Among 1.5 million to 1.9 million clones listed, 95% to 99% were seen once. Sequencing was carried out using naive CD4+ T cells sorted from blood. Subset: CD45RA+ positively selected. These receptors were collected from a man younger than 45 in good health.

The chain couples TRBV7-9 to TRBJ2-7; 8 nucleotides line up with TRBD2. V lost 5 bases to trimming and J lost 5 bases; unmatched junction nucleotides: 14. The CDR3 loop spans 16 amino acids. The germline V gene has CDR1 SEHNR and CDR2 FQNEAQ (reference sequence). This CDR3 reads CASSKAKAGAHHEQYF. The CDR3 DNA sequence: TGTGCCAGCAGCAAAGCCAAAGCGGGAGCTCACCACGAGCAGTACTTC.

The chain is built from TRBV11-2 and TRBJ2-1; 7 bases match TRBD1. This CDR3 region has 15 residues. J lost 6 bases, V lost 5 bases, and 10 bases had no gene match. Germline-derived CDR1 and CDR2 are SGHAT and FQNNGV. The CDR3 nucleotides read TGTGCCAGCAGCCCTCGGGGACAGTTCGGCAATGAGCAGTTCTTC. It codes for CASSPRGQFGNEQFF.

The rearrangement uses TRBV10-3 and TRBJ2-7; the D gene is possibly TRBD2 (6 bases). The length of the CDR3 is 14 residues. Germline CDR1 and CDR2: ENHRY and SYGVKD. Trimming shortened V by 6 bases and J by 6 bases, and 18 bases separated the two germline ends. The DNA of the CDR3 is TGTGCCATCAGACCGGGACTCGACGGATTCGAGCAGTACTTC. This gives the protein CAIRPGLDGFEQYF.

This clone appeared once. The chain combines TRBV2 with TRBJ2-3; TRBD2 might be the D (6 bases). Germline CDR1 reads SNHLY; CDR2 reads FYNNEI. The CDR3 has 14 residues. V lost 6 bases to trimming and J lost 2 bases, with 12 bases between them. In DNA form, the CDR3 reads TGTGCCAGCAGCCGCGGGAAGGCCACAGATACGCAGTATTTT. Its protein product is CASSRGKATDTQYF.

This chain links TRBV15 with TRBJ2-1; 9 bases align to TRBD2. CDR3 length: 15 amino acids. Trimming at V came to 1 base and at J to 5 bases, leaving 3 bases not matched to a gene. Germline V gene lookup returns CDR1 LNHNV and CDR2 YYDKDF (reference sequence). The DNA for the CDR3 is TGTGCCACCAGCAGAGGCGGGAGGGCCGACAATGAGCAGTTCTTC. Its translation: CATSRGGRADNEQFF.

Comments on this clone: Other DNA sequences within the sample encode an identical CDR3. This chain joins TRBV19 and TRBJ2-1; no clear D gene. Trimming pared 3 bases from V and 3 bases from J, leaving 6 bases between. CDR3 size: 13 residues. Per germline, CDR1 LNHDA and CDR2 SQIVND (reference sequence). The CDR3 sequence is CASSINSYNEQFF. As DNA, the CDR3 is TGTGCCAGTAGTATCAACAGCTACAATGAGCAGTTCTTC.

The rearrangement joins TRBV2 to TRBJ1-2, with TRBD1 as a possible D gene (6 bases). The CDR3 is 14 residues long. Germline CDR1 SNHLY, CDR2 FYNNEI. V lost 8 bases and J 4 bases, leaving 17 bases between the germline ends. The DNA of the CDR3 is TGTGCCAGCTGCCGGACAGAGGGTCCCTATGGCTACACCTTC. Translated: CASCRTEGPYGYTF.

The chain uses TRBV10-3 and TRBJ2-3; D is perhaps TRBD2 (5 bases). This CDR3 region has 12 residues. Germline CDR1 is ENHRY and CDR2 is SYGVKD. Deletions cut 5 bases from V and 4 bases from J, with 7 bases between. In DNA form, the CDR3 reads TGTGCCATCAGTCTAGCTCCAGATACGCAGTATTTT. It yields the protein CAISLAPDTQYF.

The chain has TRBV5-1 and TRBJ2-3; D perhaps matches TRBD2 (6 bases). This CDR3 has 16 residues. The germline CDR1 and CDR2 sequences are SGHRS and YFSETQ. Trimming stripped 3 bases from V and 0 bases from J, with 14 bases between. CDR3 sequence reads: CASSSFPGASTDTQYF. Here the CDR3 DNA reads TGCGCCAGCAGCTCCTTCCCGGGAGCGAGCACAGATACGCAGTATTTT.

CDR3 in DNA: TGCGCCAGCAGCCAAGATCAAGGACGATATAATGAAAAACTGTTTTTT. This codes for CASSQDQGRYNEKLFF. This chain joins TRBV4-1 and TRBJ1-4; D is unclear. Germline V lookup: CDR1 MGHRA, CDR2 YSYEKL. The germline V and J ends were trimmed by 0 bases and 4 bases, with 12 bases remaining between them. The CDR3 totals 16 residues.

V and J are TRBV15 and TRBJ2-7, with a possible D match to TRBD1 (6 bases). V gave up 3 bases and J gave up 6 bases, with 12 bases separating them. The CDR3 totals 13 residues. Germline V gene lookup returns CDR1 LNHNV and CDR2 YYDKDF (reference sequence). The CDR3 DNA follows: TGTGCCACCAGCAGCCGCCCCAGGGGCGAGCAGTACTTC. This encodes CATSSRPRGEQYF.

As to this clone: This sample includes further DNA sequences coding for the same CDR3. V usage is TRBV9 and J usage is TRBJ2-1; D is perhaps TRBD2 (6 bases). The germline V gene has CDR1 SGDLS and CDR2 YYNGEE. The CDR3 is 15 residues long. The V end was cut by 0 bases, the J end by 3 bases, with 10 bases between. The CDR3 reads CASSVVSGIYNEQFF. In DNA form, the CDR3 reads TGTGCCAGCAGCGTAGTTAGCGGAATCTACAATGAGCAGTTCTTC.

About this clone itself: Different DNA sequences within this sample yield the same CDR3. The chain couples TRBV28 to TRBJ1-5; 10 bases match TRBD1. Germline assignment: CDR1 MDHEN and CDR2 SYDVKM. Trimming took 4 bases from V and 5 from J; bases not matched to a gene: 2. The CDR3 is 14 amino acids. The CDR3: CASSSGQGDQPQHF. The CDR3 region has the DNA TGTGCCAGCAGTTCCGGACAGGGGGATCAGCCCCAGCATTTT.

The CDR3 DNA reads TGTGCCAGCAGCCAAAAGCGGGCGGGAGTCCCTCTTACCTACGAGCAGTACTTC. This translates into CASSQKRAGVPLTYEQYF. This chain uses TRBV7-8 with TRBJ2-7; 7 bases are a match to TRBD2. J lost 2 bases, V lost 5 bases, and 18 bases had no gene match. CDR1 and CDR2 (germline): SGHVS, FQNEAQ. This CDR3 spans 18 amino acids.

This chain uses TRBV27 with TRBJ2-7, with a weak D call TRBD2 (5 bases). This CDR3 is 15 amino acids long. CDR1 MNHEY and CDR2 SMNVEV come from the germline V gene (reference sequence). V was trimmed by 6 bases and J by 1 base, leaving 16 bases between them. DNA for the CDR3: TGTGCCAGCAGCCCCCGGAGCGGATCTTCCTACGAGCAGTACTTC. This codes for CASSPRSGSSYEQYF.

The chain carries TRBV29-1 and TRBJ2-7; 8 bases align to TRBD1. This CDR3 contains 16 residues. V gave up 4 bases and J gave up 4 bases; unmatched junction bases: 15. Germline V CDR1 and CDR2: SQVTM, ANQGSEA. For the CDR3, the DNA is TGCAGCGTTGTCCTGTCTTCCGGGACAGGACTGTACGAGCAGTACTTC. This gives the protein CSVVLSSGTGLYEQYF.

The chain employs TRBV7-3 and TRBJ2-2, with 8 bases lining up with TRBD2. Germline V gene data show CDR1 as SGHTA and CDR2 as FQGTGA. Germline trimming cut 5 bases from V and 0 bases from J; bases unmatched to any gene: 5. This CDR3 has 16 residues. The DNA of the CDR3 is TGTGCCAGCAGCCTCCGGGGGGGCGCGAACACCGGGGAGCTGTTTTTT. Translation gives CASSLRGGANTGELFF.

The chain uses TRBV5-1 and TRBJ2-7; 7 positions agree with TRBD2. The CDR3 loop spans 14 amino acids. J was trimmed by 3 bases and V by 0 bases; bases with no gene match: 3. CDR1 is SGHRS and CDR2 is YFSETQ in the germline V gene. The CDR3 is CASSLDPSGYEQYF. For the CDR3, the DNA is TGCGCCAGCAGCTTGGATCCTAGCGGCTACGAGCAGTACTTC.

The J gene is TRBJ2-1, the V gene TRBV9; TRBD2 matches 13 bases. The CDR3 covers 16 residues. V lost 1 base to trimming and J lost 9 bases; unmatched junction nucleotides: 7. Germline V gene data show CDR1 as SGDLS and CDR2 as YYNGEE. In nucleotides, the CDR3 is TGTGCCAGCAGCGTACAAACTAGCGGGAGGGCGGTTGAGCAGTTCTTC. Protein product: CASSVQTSGRAVEQFF.

The chain recombines TRBV5-4 with TRBJ2-3; no reliable D call. The CDR3 spans 13 residues. Trimming removed 1 base from V and 10 bases from J, with 13 bases in between. Germline-derived CDR1 and CDR2 are SGHNT and YYREEE (reference sequence). This CDR3 reads CASSLQEGTAQYF. The CDR3 DNA reads as TGTGCCAGCAGCTTGCAAGAAGGCACGGCGCAGTATTTT.